This T cell receptor beta chain is from a study of cytomegalovirus exposure and HLA in healthy donors. Study-level results: Across HLA loci, a later analysis found differing TCR association rates, with DRB1 most and HLA-C fewest.

The V and J ends lost 7 bases and 2 bases, in that order; junction bases with no gene match: 5. This CDR3 has 15 amino acids. CDR1 and CDR2 from the germline V gene are SGHRS and YFSETQ. Comments on this clone: The antigen remains undetermined.

The PCR used 60 Vbeta and 13 Jbeta primers. Profiled with immunoSEQ multiplex PCR; TCRdb holds only in-frame clones, not every one. The table has approximately 150,000 clones, around three quarters seen once; the top ten hold 0.95% to 1.1%. The chain couples TRBV5-1 to TRBJ2-1, with TRBD2 matching 11 bases. Sequenced input: PBMCs. The sequence came from a woman in her 40s in good health and CMV-seronegative. This CDR3 reads CASPRGLAAYNEQFF. DNA of the CDR3: TGCGCCAGCCCCAGGGGACTAGCGGCCTACAATGAGCAGTTCTTC.